This T cell receptor beta chain was found in a study of CD8+ T cells in alopecia areata. Study summary: Using the percentage of affected scalp area, treated patients' severity was scored. Study-wide results and limits: While patients received tofacitinib, many expanded lesional clones remained present in scalp and blood.

Reverse transcription of extracted RNA yielded cDNA, which provided the sequencing template. Method: immunoSEQ multiplex PCR; TCRdb's copy keeps in-frame clones and lacks some. The top ten hold roughly 4.2% of the sample, which has around 200,000 clones, about 64% seen once. Regarding this clone: What it recognizes is unknown.

Treatment of the sample: oral pan-JAK inhibitor, 5-10 mg twice daily. Per the germline V gene, CDR1 is GTSNPN and CDR2 is SVGIG (reference sequence). V was clipped by 4 bases and J by 0 bases, with 7 bases between them. This CDR3 spans 13 amino acids. The TCR comes from a human donor with alopecia areata. The chain couples TRBV30 to TRBJ1-3; a weak D match, TRBD1 (5 bases). Source: CD4+ T cells sorted from blood, taken at week 4, from a patient treated with tofacitinib. This CDR3 is CAWTQDSGNTIYF. In nucleotides, the CDR3 is TGTGCCTGGACACAGGACTCTGGAAACACCATATATTTT.